This passage covers 22 T cell receptor beta chains from one sample sequenced in a study of T cell responses to AZD1222 COVID-19 vaccine. Repertoires were generated with immunoSEQ multiplex PCR, while TCRdb's copy carries only in-frame clones and drops some. In the table there are about 110,000 clones, about 85% of which are singletons. The sequencing used peripheral blood, collected on day 0 of AZD1222 vaccination. Receptor source: an adult in good health.

The V and J genes are TRBV7-3 and TRBJ1-1; tentative D call: TRBD1 (5 bases). There are 15 residues in the CDR3. Trimming cost V 2 bases and J 1 base, with 11 bases left between them. Germline V gives CDR1 SGHTA, CDR2 FQGTGA. The CDR3 DNA reads TGTGCCAGCAGCTTAGGATCCCAGGGGAACACTGAAGCTTTCTTT. Translated, it gives CASSLGSQGNTEAFF.

The V gene is TRBV5-1, the J gene TRBJ1-1, with D maybe TRBD1 (5 bases). This CDR3 has 15 residues. Germline values: CDR1 SGHRS, CDR2 YFSETQ. The V gene lost 4 bases and the J gene lost 5 bases, with 18 bases spanning the gap. This chain's CDR3 is CASSPGGRERTEAFF. In nucleotides, the CDR3 is TGCGCCAGCAGCCCCGGTGGCAGGGAGAGAACTGAAGCTTTCTTT.

The J gene is TRBJ2-1, the V gene TRBV24-1, with 7 bases that match TRBD1. Germline V lookup: CDR1 KGHDR, CDR2 SFDVKD. The V gene end was trimmed by 5 bases and the J gene end by 8 bases; junction bases not matched to a gene: 8. The CDR3 is 14 residues long. CDR3 DNA sequence: TGTGCCACCAGTGGGGAAGGGGGCGGCGATGAGCAGTTCTTC. Its translation is CATSGEGGGDEQFF.

The table lists this clone with a few counts. This sequence joins TRBV5-5 and TRBJ1-4; TRBD1 might be the D (5 bases). Between the trimmed V and J ends, which lost 3 bases and 5 bases, there was a span of 17 bases. The CDR3 extends over 16 amino acids. Germline loops: CDR1 SGHKS, CDR2 YYEKEE (reference sequence). The CDR3 reads CASSWGFTRDNEKLFF. The DNA for the CDR3 is TGTGCCAGCAGCTGGGGATTCACACGGGACAATGAAAAACTGTTTTTT. The entire variable domain, with the rest obtained from reference TRBV5-5 and TRBJ1-4, is as follows: DAGVTQSPTHLIKTRGQQVTLRCSPISGHKSVSWYQQVLGQGPQFIFQYYEKEERGRGNFPDRFSARQFPNYSSELNVNALLLGDSALYLCASSWGFTRDNEKLFFGSGTQLSVL.

The chain combines TRBV5-1 with TRBJ2-3, with D maybe TRBD1 (6 bases). The CDR3 is 14 amino acids. Germline V lookup: CDR1 SGHRS, CDR2 YFSETQ. V dropped 1 base and J dropped 5 bases, with 11 bases sitting between them. The CDR3 region is CASSLIQGRDTQYF. The DNA of the CDR3 is TGCGCCAGCAGCTTGATCCAGGGGAGAGATACGCAGTATTTT.

V usage is TRBV29-1 and J usage is TRBJ1-1, with 8 bases identical to TRBD1. CDR1 is SQVTM and CDR2 is ANQGSEA in the germline V gene. This CDR3 is built from 12 residues. V lost 3 bases to trimming and J lost 4 bases; unmatched junction nucleotides: 1. The CDR3 DNA is TGCAGCGTTGAGACAGGGGTCACTGAAGCTTTCTTT. It is translated as CSVETGVTEAFF.

This rearrangement joins TRBV5-1 to TRBJ2-1; TRBD2 matches 9 bases. Germline V gene sequence: CDR1 SGHRS, CDR2 YFSETQ. V was pared by 5 bases and J by 7 bases, with 4 bases of the junction left unmatched. There are 13 residues in the CDR3. The CDR3 reads CASSGLAPNEQFF. CDR3 nucleotides: TGCGCCAGCAGTGGACTAGCGCCGAATGAGCAGTTCTTC.

The rearrangement links TRBV19 to TRBJ1-2, with D perhaps TRBD1 (5 bases). The germline V gene has CDR1 LNHDA and CDR2 SQIVND (reference sequence). The length of the CDR3 is 16 residues. V was trimmed by 5 bases and J by 7 bases, leaving 23 bases between them. CDR3 DNA: TGTGCCAGTAGTCCCCCGGGACGCCAACGCGGAGGTGGCTACACCTTC. Translating it yields CASSPPGRQRGGGYTF.

The chain links TRBV20-1 to TRBJ2-7; 11 bases agree with TRBD2. Germline V gives CDR1 DFQATT, CDR2 SNEGSKA (reference sequence). This CDR3 is 11 amino acids long. The CDR3 DNA sequence: TGCGCACTAGCGGGAGCCTACGAGCAGTACTTC. Amino acid sequence: CALAGAYEQYF.

The V and J genes are TRBV5-6 and TRBJ2-2, with 13 bases identical to TRBD2. This CDR3 is 19 amino acids long. Trimming at V came to 0 bases and at J to 1 base, leaving 6 bases not matched to a gene. Germline CDR1 reads SGHDT; CDR2 reads YYEEEE. In DNA, the CDR3 is TGTGCCAGCAGCTTGGATTTTGGGACTAGCGGGGTGAACACCGGGGAGCTGTTTTTT. Amino acid sequence: CASSLDFGTSGVNTGELFF. The variable domain in full, with the rest retrieved from reference TRBV5-6 and TRBJ2-2, is DAGVTQSPTHLIKTRGQQVTLRCSPKSGHDTVSWYQQALGQGPQFIFQYYEEEERQRGNFPDRFSGHQFPNYSSELNVNALLLGDSALYLCASSLDFGTSGVNTGELFFGEGSRLTVL.

This chain connects TRBV4-1 to TRBJ1-2, with D perhaps TRBD1 (5 bases). Trimming stripped 1 base from V and 7 bases from J, with 19 bases between. The CDR3 contains 16 residues. Germline V CDR1 and CDR2: MGHRA, YSYEKL. The CDR3: CASSQGRGERVFGYTF. CDR3 in DNA: TGCGCCAGCAGCCAAGGACGAGGGGAACGGGTATTTGGCTACACCTTC.

Worth noting for this clone: The sample has other DNA sequences that encode this CDR3 too. V is TRBV30 and J is TRBJ1-6; no reliable D call. The CDR3 extends over 13 amino acids. Germline assignment: CDR1 GTSNPN and CDR2 SVGIG (reference sequence). V lost 1 base to trimming and J lost 4 bases, with 5 bases between them. The CDR3 is CAWSESYNSPLHF. The CDR3 DNA follows: TGTGCCTGGAGTGAAAGTTATAATTCACCCCTCCACTTT.

The chain couples TRBV7-2 to TRBJ1-4, with no clear D. Germline assignment: CDR1 SGHTA and CDR2 FQGNSA. CDR3 size: 15 residues. Trimming removed 1 base at V and 0 bases at J, with 6 bases between. The DNA of the CDR3 is TGTGCCAGCAGCTTAGAAGCCGCAACTAATGAAAAACTGTTTTTT. Protein product: CASSLEAATNEKLFF. Based on the CDR3 plus reference TRBV7-2 and TRBJ1-4, the full variable domain is GAGVSQSPSNKVTEKGKDVELRCDPISGHTALYWYRQSLGQGLEFLIYFQGNSAPDKSGLPSDRFSAERTGGSVSTLTIQRTQQEDSAVYLCASSLEAATNEKLFFGSGTQLSVL.

This chain links TRBV5-6 with TRBJ1-5, with D tentatively TRBD1 (5 bases). This CDR3 is 14 amino acids long. Germline CDR1 is SGHDT and CDR2 is YYEEEE. The V gene lost 3 bases and the J gene lost 7 bases, with 14 bases spanning the gap. For the CDR3, the DNA is TGTGCCAGCAGCTCCCACGTAGGGACCCAGCCCCAGCATTTT. Translated, it gives CASSSHVGTQPQHF.

The rearrangement uses TRBV18 and TRBJ1-5; 9 nucleotides agree with TRBD1. CDR1 and CDR2 from the germline V gene are KGHSH and LQKENI. J lost 5 bases, V lost 2 bases, and 4 bases had no gene match. This CDR3 spans 15 amino acids. Here the CDR3 DNA reads TGTGCCAGCTCACCAGTGGGGACAGGGTATCAGCCCCAGCATTTT. Translation gives CASSPVGTGYQPQHF. Filled out from reference TRBV18 and TRBJ1-5, the complete variable domain reads NAGVMQNPRHLVRRRGQEARLRCSPMKGHSHVYWYRQLPEEGLKFMVYLQKENIIDESGMPKERFSAEFPKEGPSILRIQQVVRGDSAAYFCASSPVGTGYQPQHFGDGTRLSIL.

J is TRBJ1-3 and V is TRBV7-2; TRBD1 matches at 7 bases. Germline loops: CDR1 SGHTA, CDR2 FQGNSA. There are 16 residues in the CDR3. Germline trimming cut 5 bases from V and 1 base from J; bases unmatched to any gene: 8. The CDR3 region has the DNA TGTGCCAGCAGCCTAGGACAGGCCTCATCTGGAAACACCATATATTTT. Translating gives CASSLGQASSGNTIYF.

The chain carries TRBV27 and TRBJ2-7; 7 positions match TRBD2. The germline V gene encodes CDR1 MNHEY and CDR2 SMNVEV (reference sequence). With 10 bases clipped from V and 6 bases from J, the junction kept 15 bases outside the gene matches. This CDR3 spans 14 amino acids. Here the CDR3 DNA reads TGTGCCACCTCGATAAGCGGGGCTCAGAGCGAGCAGTACTTC. Translated: CATSISGAQSEQYF.

The chain employs TRBV18 and TRBJ2-1; TRBD2 agrees at 7 bases. Trimming removed 3 bases from V and 6 bases from J; junction bases left unmatched: 2. This CDR3 spans 13 amino acids. Germline CDR1 and CDR2: KGHSH and LQKENI. The CDR3 DNA reads as TGTGCCAGCTCACCCACGGGGGGCAATGAGCAGTTCTTC. It is translated as CASSPTGGNEQFF.

The chain is built from TRBV3-1 (or the pseudogene TRBV3-2) and TRBJ2-5; 7 nucleotides agree with TRBD1. V shed 8 bases and J 3 bases; nucleotides not matched to a gene: 3. Germline V gene sequence: CDR1 LGHDT, CDR2 YNNKEL (reference sequence). The CDR3 contains 12 residues. For the CDR3, the DNA is TGTGCCAGCCAAACAGGGGAAGAGACCCAGTACTTC. It encodes CASQTGEETQYF.

V and J are TRBV7-6 and TRBJ1-1; a weak D match, TRBD1 (5 bases). The CDR3 contains 15 residues. Germline CDR1 SGHVS, CDR2 FNYEAQ. Trimming removed 3 bases at V and 5 bases at J, with 16 bases between. The CDR3 DNA reads TGTGCCAGCAGCTTGAGCCAGGGAGGAGGGACTGAAGCTTTCTTT. Translation: CASSLSQGGGTEAFF.

V is TRBV7-2 and J is TRBJ2-1; TRBD2 agrees at 7 bases. Trimming cost V 5 bases and J 7 bases; bases outside gene matches: 11. The germline V gene has CDR1 SGHTA and CDR2 FQGNSA. The CDR3 is 15 amino acids. The CDR3 coding sequence is TGTGCCAGCAGCCAAGGACTAGGGAGGAAAAATGAGCAGTTCTTC. Its protein is CASSQGLGRKNEQFF.

The chain combines TRBV28 with TRBJ2-1, with D unresolved. Trimming removed 6 bases at V and 8 bases at J, with 17 bases between. The CDR3 totals 14 residues. Looked up from germline, CDR1 is MDHEN and CDR2 is SYDVKM. The CDR3 bases are TGTGCCAGCAGACCACCGCTACCCCTGTATGAGCAGTTCTTC. This gives the protein CASRPPLPLYEQFF.